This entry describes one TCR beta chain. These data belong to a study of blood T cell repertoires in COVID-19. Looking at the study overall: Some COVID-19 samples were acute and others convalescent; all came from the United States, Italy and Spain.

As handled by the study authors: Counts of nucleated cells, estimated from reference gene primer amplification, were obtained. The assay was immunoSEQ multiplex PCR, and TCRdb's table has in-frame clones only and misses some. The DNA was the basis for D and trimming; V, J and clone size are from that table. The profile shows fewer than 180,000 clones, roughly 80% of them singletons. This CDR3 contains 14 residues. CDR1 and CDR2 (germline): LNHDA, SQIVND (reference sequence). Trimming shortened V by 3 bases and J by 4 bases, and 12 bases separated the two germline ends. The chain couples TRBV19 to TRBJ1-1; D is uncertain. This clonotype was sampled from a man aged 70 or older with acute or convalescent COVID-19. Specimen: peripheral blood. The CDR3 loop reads CASSIGGKGTEAFF. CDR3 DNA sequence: TGTGCCAGTAGTATCGGCGGGAAGGGCACTGAAGCTTTCTTT.